This record looks at one TCR beta chain sequence and its context. Its cognate antigen is unknown. Trimming shortened V by 6 bases and J by 1 base, and 15 bases separated the two germline ends. The CDR3 runs 14 residues. From germline, CDR1 is DFQATT and CDR2 SNEGSKA (reference sequence). Every donor gave approximately 10 milliliters of peripheral blood. This specimen belongs to a study of blood T cells in healthy people across ages. Next came a second PCR, run for about 7 to 12 cycles, which used a sample-barcoded 5' primer along with a J-beta primer mix. Each cDNA molecule was tagged by a template-switch adaptor with 12 random nucleotides. TCRdb reprocessed the 5' RACE reads with MiXCR, giving one entry per CDR3 protein. The repertoire includes roughly 800,000 distinct CDR3 sequences, approximately 53% of them detected once, and about 42% sits in the top ten. Regarding the study as a whole: A roughly linear fall in TCR beta diversity per million T cells was seen with increasing age. Naive T cell percentage by flow cytometry tracked strongly with beta diversity.

J is TRBJ1-1 and V is TRBV20-1; D gene unclear. The sequencing sample was made of blood. This TCR was sampled from an elderly man in good health. This CDR3 is CSARLPLGNTEAFF. CDR3 nucleotides: TGCAGTGCCCGACTCCCCTTGGGGAACACTGAAGCTTTCTTT.